Below, 19 T cell receptor beta chains from the same sample are listed, as sequenced in a study of blood T cell repertoires in COVID-19. The data were produced by immunoSEQ multiplex PCR, yet TCRdb's version contains in-frame clones alone and is incomplete. Of around 57,000 clones listed, roughly 82% are singletons. The specimen sequenced was peripheral blood. These receptors were collected from a woman aged 55-69 years with acute or convalescent COVID-19.

This chain joins TRBV5-6 and TRBJ2-6; tentatively, D is TRBD1 (6 bases). The germline V and J ends were trimmed by 2 bases and 0 bases, with 9 bases remaining between them. CDR1 and CDR2 from the germline V gene are SGHDT and YYEEEE. CDR3 length equals 16 residues. The CDR3 spells CASSLLQGSGANVLTF. The DNA of the CDR3 is TGTGCCAGCAGCTTACTACAGGGCTCTGGGGCCAACGTCCTGACTTTC.

The chain is built from TRBV7-2 and TRBJ2-1; TRBD2 matches 8 bases. The CDR3 runs to 15 residues. Germline lookup yields CDR1 SGHTA and CDR2 FQGNSA. Trimming cost V 3 bases and J 6 bases; bases outside gene matches: 7. The CDR3 sequence is CASSFRGGGGNEQFF. CDR3 sequence (DNA): TGTGCCAGCAGCTTTCGGGGGGGTGGAGGCAATGAGCAGTTCTTC.

The chain combines TRBV7-2 with TRBJ1-3; D remains unclear. This CDR3 is built from 13 residues. Germline V lookup: CDR1 SGHTA, CDR2 FQGNSA. Trimming pared 6 bases from V and 0 bases from J, leaving 6 bases between. The CDR3 loop reads CASSPLSGNTIYF. The CDR3 nucleotides read TGTGCCAGCAGTCCCCTCTCTGGAAACACCATATATTTT.

This clone was counted a single time. This chain uses TRBV5-1 with TRBJ1-6; 9 nucleotides match TRBD1. The germline gives CDR1 SGHRS, CDR2 YFSETQ. CDR3 length equals 17 residues. Trimming removed 2 bases from V and 3 bases from J; junction bases left unmatched: 6. CDR3 sequence (DNA): TGCGCCAGCAGCTTAGGACAGGGGATGAGCTATAATTCACCCCTCCACTTT. Translating it yields CASSLGQGMSYNSPLHF.

The chain combines TRBV19 with TRBJ1-1, with D possibly being TRBD1 (5 bases). The CDR3 covers 14 residues. Germline loops: CDR1 LNHDA, CDR2 SQIVND (reference sequence). V lost 4 bases and J 5 bases, leaving 14 bases between the germline ends. CDR3 residues: CASSTLVGATEAFF. The CDR3 DNA is TGTGCCAGTAGTACCTTGGTAGGGGCGACTGAAGCTTTCTTT.

The CDR3 DNA is TGTGCCAGCAGTTTGCGGGGTTCCTATGGCTACACCTTC. It is translated as CASSLRGSYGYTF. This rearrangement joins TRBV6-5 to TRBJ1-2; D gene ambiguous. With 4 bases removed from V and 4 bases from J, the gap between germline ends came to 10 bases. CDR3 length: 13 residues. CDR1 is MNHEY, CDR2 SVGAGI, per germline.

This clone was recorded a few times. This chain connects TRBV3-1 (or the pseudogene TRBV3-2) to TRBJ2-7; 7 bases are shared with TRBD1. The V segment lost 5 bases and the J segment 6 bases; nucleotides outside the gene matches: 10. Per germline, CDR1 LGHDT and CDR2 YNNKEL (reference sequence). The CDR3 has 14 residues. CDR3 protein: CASSTTGDRAEQYF. The DNA of the CDR3 is TGTGCCAGCAGCACGACAGGAGACAGGGCCGAGCAGTACTTC.

This clone was seen only once. The chain uses TRBV18 and TRBJ2-2, with D tentatively TRBD2 (6 bases). CDR3 length: 14 residues. V was clipped by 3 bases and J by 6 bases, with 11 bases between them. Germline loops: CDR1 KGHSH, CDR2 LQKENI. The CDR3 nucleotides are TGTGCCAGCTCACCGGGGGGACTTGCCGGGGAGCTGTTTTTT. This encodes CASSPGGLAGELFF.

The gene calls are TRBV5-1 and TRBJ1-5; TRBD1 is a possible D gene (6 bases). Per the germline V gene, CDR1 is SGHRS and CDR2 is YFSETQ. V was pared by 1 base and J by 9 bases, with 14 bases between. The CDR3 is 14 amino acids. Here the CDR3 DNA reads TGCGCCAGCAGCTTGACGACAGGCTTTGGGCCCCAGCATTTT. Translation gives CASSLTTGFGPQHF.

V and J are TRBV3-1 (or the pseudogene TRBV3-2) and TRBJ2-7; D ambiguous. This CDR3 comprises 16 residues. V gave up 5 bases and J gave up 5 bases, with 22 bases separating them. Germline-derived CDR1 and CDR2 are LGHDT and YNNKEL (reference sequence). The CDR3 protein is CASSLYFPFRLDEQYF. As DNA, the CDR3 is TGTGCCAGCAGCTTATACTTCCCATTTCGTTTAGACGAGCAGTACTTC.

This chain connects TRBV9 to TRBJ2-3; 7 nucleotides line up with TRBD2. Trimming at V came to 7 bases and at J to 0 bases, leaving 2 bases not matched to a gene. This CDR3 spans 13 amino acids. Germline CDR1 is SGDLS and CDR2 is YYNGEE. As DNA, the CDR3 is TGTGCCAGCCAGCGGGGAAGCACAGATACGCAGTATTTT. Its translation: CASQRGSTDTQYF.

This clone appeared a few times. The V call is TRBV4-3, the J call TRBJ2-6; a weak D match, TRBD2 (5 bases). Germline lookup yields CDR1 LGHNA and CDR2 YSLEER. The CDR3 loop spans 15 amino acids. Between the trimmed V and J ends, which lost 3 bases and 1 base, there was a span of 7 bases. The CDR3 loop is CASSQDFSGANVLTF. DNA of the CDR3: TGCGCCAGCAGCCAGGACTTTTCTGGGGCCAACGTCCTGACTTTC.

This chain links TRBV18 with TRBJ2-3; D is perhaps TRBD1 (6 bases). CDR1 is KGHSH, CDR2 LQKENI, per germline. This CDR3 is 15 amino acids long. V was shortened by 5 bases and J by 1 base, with 13 bases between the two germline ends. The CDR3 DNA is TGTGCCAGCTCAAAGGGGGTAATTGGCACAGATACGCAGTATTTT. This translates into CASSKGVIGTDTQYF.

This clone showed up just once. This sequence joins TRBV2 and TRBJ2-3, with D uncertain. V gave up 10 bases and J gave up 9 bases, with 17 bases separating them. Looked up from germline, CDR1 is SNHLY and CDR2 is FYNNEI. This CDR3 is 12 amino acids long. CDR3 amino acids: CATSLGSLTQYF. The CDR3 nucleotides are TGTGCCACCTCCCTTGGCAGTTTAACGCAGTATTTT. The variable domain in full, with the rest retrieved from reference TRBV2 and TRBJ2-3, is EPEVTQTPSHQVTQMGQEVILRCVPISNHLYFYWYRQILGQKVEFLVSFYNNEISEKSEIFDDQFSVERPDGSNFTLKIRSTKLEDSAMYFCATSLGSLTQYFGPGTRLTVL.

V and J are TRBV6-4 and TRBJ1-1; tentatively, D is TRBD1 (6 bases). CDR1 and CDR2 (germline): MRHNA, SNTAGT. V was pared by 7 bases and J by 1 base, with 13 bases between. This CDR3 spans 14 amino acids. The CDR3: CASIKPGQNTEAFF. In nucleotides, the CDR3 is TGTGCCAGCATCAAACCGGGACAGAACACTGAAGCTTTCTTT.

The chain is built from TRBV7-9 and TRBJ1-4; weak D call: TRBD1 (6 bases). CDR3 length: 15 amino acids. V lost 5 bases, J lost 2 bases, and 12 bases lay in between. Germline assignment: CDR1 SEHNR and CDR2 FQNEAQ (reference sequence). The CDR3 region is CASSQGDTTNEKLFF. CDR3 DNA: TGTGCCAGCAGCCAAGGGGACACCACTAATGAAAAACTGTTTTTT.

This chain connects TRBV27 to TRBJ1-2, with D perhaps TRBD1 (5 bases). The V gene lost 2 bases and the J gene lost 2 bases, with 15 bases spanning the gap. The germline CDR1 and CDR2 sequences are MNHEY and SMNVEV (reference sequence). CDR3 size: 16 residues. The CDR3 spells CASSLKVAGKNYGYTF. The CDR3 DNA is TGTGCCAGCAGTTTAAAAGTCGCAGGGAAGAACTATGGCTACACCTTC.

The chain is built from TRBV7-2 and TRBJ2-3, with TRBD1 matching over 8 bases. The germline V gene has CDR1 SGHTA and CDR2 FQGNSA. This CDR3 region has 15 residues. Trimming removed 4 bases from V and 2 bases from J; junction bases left unmatched: 5. CDR3 coding DNA: TGTGCCAGCAGCTCCCAGGGGGCCCTCACAGATACGCAGTATTTT. Amino acid sequence: CASSSQGALTDTQYF.

The rearrangement uses TRBV7-8 and TRBJ1-6; D possibly corresponds to TRBD1 (5 bases). Trimming took 4 bases from V and 6 from J, leaving 13 bases between them. This CDR3 contains 15 residues. Germline lookup yields CDR1 SGHVS and CDR2 FQNEAQ. The CDR3 bases are TGTGCCAGCAGCTGGCAGCGGGGGGTTAATTCACCCCTCCACTTT. Its protein product is CASSWQRGVNSPLHF.